These 21 T cell receptor beta chains share one sample of origin, sequenced in a study of CD8 T cells in ankylosing spondylitis. TCRdb re-analysed the 5' RACE reads in MiXCR, keeping a single row per CDR3 protein. The sample carries about 240,000 distinct CDR3 sequences, about 9.1% recorded once. The sample was blood, either unsorted or a sorted T cell fraction (not recorded which). These receptors were collected from a male donor with ankylosing spondylitis or in good health (not recorded which).

This clonotype was recorded at least ten times. The V gene is TRBV3-1, the J gene TRBJ1-1; D is unclear. CDR1 and CDR2 (germline): LGHDT, YNNKEL (reference sequence). There are 11 residues in the CDR3. V was trimmed by 1 base and J by 8 bases, leaving 5 bases between them. The DNA of the CDR3 is TGTGCCAGCAGCCAAGGGAGGGAAGCTTTCTTT. Translating gives CASSQGREAFF.

This clonotype has ten or more counts. The V gene is TRBV27, the J gene TRBJ1-4, with a tentative D call TRBD1 (5 bases). Deletions cut 9 bases from V and 0 bases from J, with 8 bases between. Germline CDR1 and CDR2: MNHEY and SMNVEV (reference sequence). The CDR3 length is 13 residues. The CDR3 nucleotides are TGTGCCAGTCGACAGTCAACTAATGAAAAACTGTTTTTT. Translation: CASRQSTNEKLFF.

Ten or more counts support this clonotype. This sequence joins TRBV9 and TRBJ2-1; no definite D call. From germline, CDR1 is SGDLS and CDR2 YYNGEE. This CDR3 is built from 15 residues. Between the trimmed V and J ends, which lost 0 bases and 0 bases, there was a span of 7 bases. CDR3 amino acids: CASSVEAFSYNEQFF. The CDR3, as DNA: TGTGCCAGCAGCGTAGAAGCTTTCTCCTACAATGAGCAGTTCTTC.

This clonotype was found many times. V usage is TRBV5-6 and J usage is TRBJ2-7; D remains ambiguous. This CDR3 has 15 amino acids. CDR1 is SGHDT, CDR2 YYEEEE, per germline. V dropped 6 bases and J dropped 0 bases, with 16 bases sitting between them. The CDR3 loop reads CASTHGPVTSYEQYF. Here the CDR3 DNA reads TGTGCCAGCACCCATGGACCGGTTACCTCCTACGAGCAGTACTTC.

This chain links TRBV7-9 with TRBJ2-7, with 7 bases aligning to TRBD1. The CDR3 has 15 residues. The germline V gene has CDR1 SEHNR and CDR2 FQNEAQ (reference sequence). V lost 1 base to trimming and J lost 1 base; unmatched junction nucleotides: 4. The CDR3 nucleotides are TGTGCCAGCAGCTTAGACAGGGGCAGTTCCTACGAGCAGTACTTC. This sequence encodes CASSLDRGSSYEQYF.

This clonotype was seen repeatedly, ten times or more. The rearrangement links TRBV7-9 to TRBJ1-2, with TRBD1 matching over 7 bases. V lost 4 bases and J lost 3; bases outside the gene matches: 2. The germline gives CDR1 SEHNR, CDR2 FQNEAQ (reference sequence). The CDR3 consists of 13 residues. CDR3 bases: TGTGCCAGCAGCTCGGGACAGTACTATGGCTACACCTTC. Translated: CASSSGQYYGYTF.

This sequence joins TRBV3-1 and TRBJ2-3, with 11 positions matching TRBD2. The ends lost 0 bases at V and 6 bases at J; junction bases unmatched: 14. The CDR3 runs 19 residues. Germline CDR1 reads LGHDT; CDR2 reads YNNKEL (reference sequence). CDR3 in amino acids: CASSQEEGSGRAPPDTQYF. The CDR3 DNA reads TGTGCCAGCAGCCAAGAGGAGGGTAGCGGGAGGGCCCCACCGGATACGCAGTATTTT.

This clonotype was seen ten or more times. CDR3 in amino acids: CASSPYYKMPGLYTGELFF. The CDR3 nucleotides are TGTGCCAGCAGCCCATACTACAAAATGCCGGGACTATACACCGGGGAGCTGTTTTTT. The rearrangement joins TRBV11-2 to TRBJ2-2; 7 nucleotides agree with TRBD2. The V gene end was trimmed by 5 bases and the J gene end by 3 bases; junction bases not matched to a gene: 18. This CDR3 has 19 amino acids. The germline V gene has CDR1 SGHAT and CDR2 FQNNGV.

This chain links TRBV7-9 with TRBJ2-1; 7 bases are shared with TRBD1. This CDR3 spans 14 amino acids. V was clipped by 4 bases and J by 7 bases; unmatched bases: 7. CDR1 SEHNR and CDR2 FQNEAQ come from the germline V gene (reference sequence). The CDR3 DNA sequence: TGTGCCAGCAGCTCAATCGAACAGGGGAATGAGCAGTTCTTC. Amino acid sequence: CASSSIEQGNEQFF. Filled out from reference TRBV7-9 and TRBJ2-1, the complete variable domain reads DTGVSQNPRHKITKRGQNVTFRCDPISEHNRLYWYRQTLGQGPEFLTYFQNEAQLEKSRLLSDRFSAERPKGSFSTLEIQRTEQGDSAMYLCASSSIEQGNEQFFGPGTRLTVL.

This clonotype has a count of ten or more. This chain uses TRBV9 with TRBJ1-1; the D is unclear. Germline CDR1 reads SGDLS; CDR2 reads YYNGEE. V gave up 4 bases and J gave up 5 bases, with 18 bases separating them. The length of the CDR3 is 15 residues. CDR3 sequence reads: CASSPDPSGVTEAFF. DNA for the CDR3: TGTGCCAGCAGCCCCGACCCCTCCGGTGTGACTGAAGCTTTCTTT.

This clonotype occurred once. The chain couples TRBV12-3 or TRBV12-4 to TRBJ2-7; possibly TRBD2 for D (6 bases). This CDR3 contains 11 residues. V lost 7 bases and J lost 5, with 9 bases in between. CDR3 sequence reads: CASKGRNEQYF. In DNA form, the CDR3 reads TGTGCCAGCAAGGGGAGGAACGAGCAGTACTTC.

This clonotype was seen many times. The chain carries TRBV20-1 and TRBJ1-2, with D possibly being TRBD1 (5 bases). This CDR3 region has 14 residues. CDR1 DFQATT and CDR2 SNEGSKA come from the germline V gene (reference sequence). The V and J ends lost 5 bases and 4 bases respectively, with 17 bases between them. CDR3 in amino acids: CSAARDSEGYGYTF. Here the CDR3 DNA reads TGCAGTGCTGCACGGGACTCCGAGGGCTATGGCTACACCTTC.

The chain couples TRBV20-1 to TRBJ2-5, with unresolved D. With 3 bases removed from V and 5 bases from J, the gap between germline ends came to 19 bases. The CDR3 consists of 15 residues. In germline, CDR1 is DFQATT, CDR2 SNEGSKA (reference sequence). The CDR3 here is CSARGDPRRLETQYF. CDR3 nucleotides: TGCAGTGCTAGGGGTGACCCGAGAAGGCTTGAGACCCAGTACTTC.

A remark on this clonotype: With a much larger clone just one base away, this may be a read error. J is TRBJ2-1 and V is TRBV7-9, with TRBD1 matching 8 bases. Germline trimming cut 4 bases from V and 2 bases from J; bases unmatched to any gene: 7. CDR3 length: 16 amino acids. Germline loops: CDR1 SEHNR, CDR2 FQNEAQ (reference sequence). CDR3: CASSSPGQAPYNEQFF. The CDR3 DNA reads TGTGCCAGCAGCTCGCCGGGACAGGCCCCCTACAATGAGCAGTTCTTC.

The sample holds many counts of this clonotype. The V gene is TRBV7-9, the J gene TRBJ2-7; a possible D gene is TRBD1 (5 bases). The CDR3 consists of 11 residues. Deletions cut 5 bases from V and 4 bases from J, with 6 bases between. CDR1 and CDR2 from the germline V gene are SEHNR and FQNEAQ (reference sequence). Here the CDR3 DNA reads TGTGCCAGCAGCGGACATTACGAGCAGTACTTC. As protein: CASSGHYEQYF.

This clonotype was detected many times. The V gene is TRBV16, the J gene TRBJ1-6; perhaps TRBD1 as D (5 bases). Trimming took off 0 bases at V and 6 bases at J, with 9 bases between the two ends. From germline, CDR1 is KGHSY and CDR2 FQNENV. The CDR3 totals 15 residues. The CDR3 DNA follows: TGTGCCAGCAGCCAATCCTGGGGGAGTAATTCACCCCTCCACTTT. Encoded protein: CASSQSWGSNSPLHF. The full variable domain, completed using reference TRBV16 and TRBJ1-6, is GEEVAQTPKHLVRGEGQKAKLYCAPIKGHSYVFWYQQVLKNEFKFLISFQNENVFDETGMPKERFSAKCLPNSPCSLEIQATKLEDSAVYFCASSQSWGSNSPLHFGNGTRLTVT.

This clonotype was observed at least ten times. The chain uses TRBV29-1 and TRBJ2-3, with D hard to call. Trimming shortened V by 1 base and J by 4 bases, and 9 bases separated the two germline ends. The CDR3 runs 13 residues. Germline CDR1 and CDR2: SQVTM and ANQGSEA. The CDR3 region has the DNA TGCAGCGTTGAAGGCGTCAGTGCAGATACGCAGTATTTT. Protein sequence: CSVEGVSADTQYF.

This clonotype was seen ten or more times. The gene calls are TRBV9 and TRBJ1-6; D is perhaps TRBD1 (5 bases). V was cut by 1 base and J by 7 bases, with 6 bases left in between. The CDR3 is made up of 13 amino acids. Germline CDR1 SGDLS, CDR2 YYNGEE. The CDR3 bases are TGTGCCAGCAGCGTATCAGGGAATTCACCCCTCCACTTT. Protein product: CASSVSGNSPLHF.

The V gene is TRBV19, the J gene TRBJ2-1; 7 bases are a match to TRBD2. Germline assignment: CDR1 LNHDA and CDR2 SQIVND (reference sequence). This CDR3 spans 15 amino acids. V lost 7 bases, J lost 0 bases, and 6 bases stayed unmatched. This CDR3 is CASTRAGSSYNEQFF. DNA of the CDR3: TGTGCCAGTACCCGAGCGGGGAGCTCCTACAATGAGCAGTTCTTC.

The rearrangement links TRBV20-1 to TRBJ2-5; 9 bases match TRBD1. The CDR3 runs 16 residues. Germline CDR1 is DFQATT and CDR2 is SNEGSKA (reference sequence). Germline trimming cut 1 base from V and 3 bases from J; bases unmatched to any gene: 9. CDR3 coding DNA: TGCAGTGCTAGAGGGGGGAGGACAGGGGCCAAAGAGACCCAGTACTTC. It encodes CSARGGRTGAKETQYF.

This clonotype was seen many times. The genes are TRBV6-5 and TRBJ2-1; no reliable D call. From germline, CDR1 is MNHEY and CDR2 SVGAGI. The CDR3 covers 16 residues. The V end lost 2 bases, the J end lost 10 bases, and 21 bases lay between the germline ends. CDR3 residues: CASSYGITPYLSEQFF. The CDR3 bases are TGTGCCAGCAGTTACGGGATTACACCCTACCTTTCGGAGCAGTTCTTC.